Here is one T cell receptor (beta chain) with its context. What was sequenced were expressed TCRB transcripts, since all of the isolated RNA had been reverse transcribed. Some clones are missing from TCRdb's copy, which holds only in-frame ones; the method was immunoSEQ multiplex PCR. The table has 15,000 to 19,000 clones, around two fifths seen once. The data are from a study of beta chain features in type 1 diabetes. V lost 8 bases, J lost 2 bases, and 5 bases stayed unmatched. Germline-derived CDR1 and CDR2 are MNHNS and SASEGT. The CDR3 sequence is 13 residues long. Sequencing was carried out using stem cell memory CD4+ T cells from blood. This clonotype originated in a woman aged 40 to 49 in good health. The gene calls are TRBV6-1 and TRBJ2-5; TRBD1 aligns across 7 bases. In DNA, the CDR3 is TGTGCCAGCGAGGGACAGATACAAGAGACCCAGTACTTC. Protein product: CASEGQIQETQYF.